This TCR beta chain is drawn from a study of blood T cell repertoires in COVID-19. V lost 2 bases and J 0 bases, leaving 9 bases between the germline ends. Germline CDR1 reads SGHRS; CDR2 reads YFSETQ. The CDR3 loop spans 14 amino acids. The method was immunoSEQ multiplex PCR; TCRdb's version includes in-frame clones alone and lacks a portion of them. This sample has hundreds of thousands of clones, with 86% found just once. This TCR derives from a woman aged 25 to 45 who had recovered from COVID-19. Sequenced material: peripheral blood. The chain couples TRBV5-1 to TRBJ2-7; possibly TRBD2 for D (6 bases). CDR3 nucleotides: TGCGCCAGCAGCTTTATTAGCGGCTCCTACGAGCAGTACTTC. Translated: CASSFISGSYEQYF.